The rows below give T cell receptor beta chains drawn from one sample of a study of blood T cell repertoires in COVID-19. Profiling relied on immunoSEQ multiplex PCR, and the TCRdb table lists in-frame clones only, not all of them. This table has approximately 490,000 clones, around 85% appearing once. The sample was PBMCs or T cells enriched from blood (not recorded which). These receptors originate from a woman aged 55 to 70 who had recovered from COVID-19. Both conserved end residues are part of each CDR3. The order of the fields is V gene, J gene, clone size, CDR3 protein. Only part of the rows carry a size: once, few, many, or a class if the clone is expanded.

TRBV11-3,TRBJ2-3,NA,CASSSRGTSGGALTDTQYF
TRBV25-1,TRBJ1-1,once,CASSVSGTGNSEAFF
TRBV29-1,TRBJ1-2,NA,CSTEGQGHGYTF
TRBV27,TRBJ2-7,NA,CASRTRGDITLNEQYF
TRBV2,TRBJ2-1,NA,CASSSLAAYNEQFF
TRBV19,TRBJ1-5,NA,CASSLRTDYNQPQHF
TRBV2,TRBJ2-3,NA,CASSDLGQGVRDTQYF
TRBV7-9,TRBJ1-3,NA,CASSLAAGQGAAGNTIYF
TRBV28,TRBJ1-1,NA,CASGLQGYTEAFF
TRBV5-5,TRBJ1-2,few,CASSIPFVGGGDYGYTF
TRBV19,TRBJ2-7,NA,CASSPGQGFGEQYF
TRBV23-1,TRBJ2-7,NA,CASIARTATYEQYF
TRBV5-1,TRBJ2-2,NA,CASSLLSGELFF
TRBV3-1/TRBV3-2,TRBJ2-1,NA,CASSQDWGTAEQFF
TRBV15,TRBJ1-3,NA,CATSRGDSGNTIYF
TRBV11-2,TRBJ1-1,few,CASRFQGVTEAFF
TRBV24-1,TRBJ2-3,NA,CATNTPGQGSDTQYF
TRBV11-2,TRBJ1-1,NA,CASWDLQGRTEAFF
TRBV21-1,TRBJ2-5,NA,CASSSRAGGETQYF
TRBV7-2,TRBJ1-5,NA,CASRPGQGAWQPQHF
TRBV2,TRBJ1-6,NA,CASKWTVNSPLHF
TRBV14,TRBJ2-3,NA,CASSQVYTDTQYF